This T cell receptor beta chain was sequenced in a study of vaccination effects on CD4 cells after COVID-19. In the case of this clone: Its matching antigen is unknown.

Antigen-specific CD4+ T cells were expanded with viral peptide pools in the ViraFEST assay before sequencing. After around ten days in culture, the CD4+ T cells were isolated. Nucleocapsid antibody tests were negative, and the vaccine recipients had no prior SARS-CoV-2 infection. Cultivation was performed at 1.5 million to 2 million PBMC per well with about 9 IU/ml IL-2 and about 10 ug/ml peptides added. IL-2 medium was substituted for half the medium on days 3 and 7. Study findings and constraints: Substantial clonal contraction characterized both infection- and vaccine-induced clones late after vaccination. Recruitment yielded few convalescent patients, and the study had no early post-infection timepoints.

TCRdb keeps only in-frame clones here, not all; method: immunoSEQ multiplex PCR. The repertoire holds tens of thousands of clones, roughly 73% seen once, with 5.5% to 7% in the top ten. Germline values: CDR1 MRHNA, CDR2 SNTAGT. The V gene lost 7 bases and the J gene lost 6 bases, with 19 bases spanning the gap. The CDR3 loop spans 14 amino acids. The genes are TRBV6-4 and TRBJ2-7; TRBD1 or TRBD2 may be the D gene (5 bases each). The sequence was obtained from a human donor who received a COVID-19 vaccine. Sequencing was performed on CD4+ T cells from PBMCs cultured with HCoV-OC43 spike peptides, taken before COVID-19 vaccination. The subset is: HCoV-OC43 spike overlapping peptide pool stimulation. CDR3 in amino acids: CASTGEGECSEQYV. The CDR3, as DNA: TGTGCCAGCACAGGCGAAGGGGAGTGTTCCGAGCAGTACGTC.